The clone carrying this T cell receptor (beta chain) turned up a few times. Its antigen is not identified. Germline loops: CDR1 LGHNA, CDR2 YNFKEQ. V lost 1 base and J lost 4; bases outside the gene matches: 6. This CDR3 region has 16 residues. This entry is derived from a study of CD8+ T cells in alopecia areata. Sequencing templates came from extracted RNA that was reverse transcribed into cDNA. Repertoires were generated with immunoSEQ multiplex PCR, while TCRdb's copy carries only in-frame clones and drops some. The sample comprises about 110,000 clones, around 55% of which are singletons, and more than 20% rests with the top ten. Study-wide results and caveats: Although TCR sharing was seen in mice, sharing across patients was less clear, possibly for HLA-related reasons.

The V gene is TRBV4-2, the J gene TRBJ1-5; 8 bases agree with TRBD1. This clonotype was obtained from a human donor in good health. Sample: CD8+ T cells sorted from blood. The CDR3 sequence: CASSQVRTGSNQPQHF. The CDR3 DNA is TGTGCCAGCAGCCAAGTGCGGACAGGGAGTAATCAGCCCCAGCATTTT.